This is a list of T cell receptor beta chains from one sample in a study of graft-versus-host responses after intestinal transplantation. These TCRs are of unknown antigen specificity. Clones were read by immunoSEQ multiplex PCR, and TCRdb kept only the in-frame ones, dropping some. The data show about 51,000 clones, around 90% seen once. Sequencing was performed on unstimulated CD4+ T cells sorted from spleen or lymph node cells, taken before transplant. The receptors were sampled from a human donor who was the organ donor for an intestinal transplant. CDR3s include the opening cysteine and the closing phenylalanine or tryptophan. A D gene is named only where the DNA matches it firmly. Only part of the rows carry a size: once, few, many, or a class if the clone is expanded.

TRBD1 | TRBJ1-1 | TRBV5-1 | NA | TGCGCCAGCAGCTTGCATCTTGCCTACAGGGGGGTACCTGAAGCTTTCTTT | CASSLHLAYRGVPEAFF
TRBD1 | TRBJ1-4 | TRBV5-1 | few | TGCGCCAGCAGCTTGGACAGGGGGCCGGGTAATGAAAAACTGTTTTTT | CASSLDRGPGNEKLFF
TRBD1 | TRBJ1-4 | TRBV28 | NA | TGTGCCAGCACCGAGAGGGGGCTAAAAGGACTGTTTTTT | CASTERGLKGLFF
TRBD1 | TRBJ1-4 | TRBV6-6 | NA | TGTGCCAGCAGTACCGGGACAGGGGGCGAAAAACTGTTTTTT | CASSTGTGGEKLFF
TRBD1 | TRBJ2-3 | TRBV5-4 | NA | TGTGCCAGCAGCTCAGGACAGGGACGCACAGATACGCAGTATTTT | CASSSGQGRTDTQYF
NA | TRBJ2-5 | TRBV28 | NA | TGTGCCAGCACCCCCCGCGACAGGTCTTGGGAGACCCAGTACTTC | CASTPRDRSWETQYF
NA | TRBJ1-5 | TRBV2 | NA | TGTGCCAGCAGTGAAGCGCTTCCGGGACACATCAATCAGCCCCAGCATTTT | CASSEALPGHINQPQHF
NA | TRBJ1-3 | TRBV29-1 | NA | TGCAGCACTCGAATTGGAGGGCGTTTTCTGGTTGGAAACACCATATATTTT | CSTRIGGRFLVGNTIYF
NA | TRBJ1-4 | TRBV5-8 | NA | TGTGCCAGCAGACGGTGGCGTCAGGATAATGAAAAACTGTTTTTT | CASRRWRQDNEKLFF
NA | TRBJ2-1 | TRBV9 | NA | TGTGCCAGCAGCGTAGCTAGTCCGAGCTCCTACAATGAGCAGTTCTTC | CASSVASPSSYNEQFF
NA | TRBJ2-3 | TRBV10-2 | NA | TGCGCCAGCACGCGGGCCATCACAGATACGCAGTATTTT | CASTRAITDTQYF
NA | TRBJ2-1 | TRBV30 | once | TGTGCCTGGAGGCCTGACAGCTACAATGAGCAGTTCTTC | CAWRPDSYNEQFF
NA | TRBJ1-4 | TRBV7-2 | NA | TGTGCCAGCAGCCCCCGCATGTGGGGCGGCGAAAAACTGTTTTTT | CASSPRMWGGEKLFF
TRBD2 | TRBJ2-2 | TRBV6-1 | NA | TGTGCCAGCAGAGGACTAGCGGTCACCGGGGAGCTGTTTTTT | CASRGLAVTGELFF
NA | TRBJ2-3 | TRBV11-1 | NA | TGTGCCAGCAGCTTAGCGGACTTGAAAGATACGCAGTATTTT | CASSLADLKDTQYF
TRBD1 | TRBJ1-1 | TRBV14 | NA | TGTGCCAGCAGCCACGTCCGGACAGGGAGCATGAACACTGAAGCTTTCTTT | CASSHVRTGSMNTEAFF
TRBD1 | TRBJ2-7 | TRBV28 | NA | TGTGCCAGCAGTCCACCCGGGACAGGAGCCTACGAGCAGTACTTC | CASSPPGTGAYEQYF